Listed below are T cell receptor beta chains from one sample, sequenced in a study of blood T cell repertoires in COVID-19. TCRdb keeps only in-frame clones here, not all; method: immunoSEQ multiplex PCR. Here the sample spans 150,000 or so clones, roughly 90% being singletons. The sequenced sample was peripheral blood. The receptors shown here come from a human donor in a cohort sampled during active COVID-19. CDR3s include the opening cysteine and the closing phenylalanine or tryptophan. The D gene is left open where the match is weak. The size entry is marked missing in some rows and otherwise reads once, few, many or a size class.

abundance,d_gene,j_gene,v_gene,CDR3aa,CDR3nt
.,.,TRBJ2-5,TRBV5-6,CASSLPGSRETQYF,TGTGCCAGCAGCTTACCCGGTAGTCGGGAGACCCAGTACTTC
.,TRBD2,TRBJ2-7,TRBV2,CASSERETYEQYF,TGTGCCAGCAGTGAGCGGGAGACCTACGAGCAGTACTTC
.,TRBD1,TRBJ2-7,TRBV19,CASSTSGQGDYEQYF,TGTGCCAGTAGTACCTCGGGACAGGGCGACTACGAGCAGTACTTC
.,TRBD2,TRBJ2-1,TRBV7-3,CASSPRKTSGRTERSYNEQFF,TGTGCCAGCAGCCCAAGGAAGACTAGCGGGAGAACGGAGCGGTCCTACAATGAGCAGTTCTTC
.,.,TRBJ1-2,TRBV4-3,CASSGAAGGYGYTF,TGCGCCAGCAGCGGCGCCGCAGGAGGGTATGGCTACACCTTC
.,.,TRBJ2-1,TRBV5-1,CASSLVGGGINEQFF,TGCGCCAGCAGCTTGGTCGGGGGAGGTATTAATGAGCAGTTCTTC
once,TRBD1,TRBJ2-3,TRBV5-1,CASSLPTGQSTDTQYF,TGCGCCAGCAGCTTACCAACGGGACAGAGCACAGATACGCAGTATTTT
once,.,TRBJ2-3,TRBV6-2/TRBV6-3,CASSFSPEMAGSTDTQYF,TGTGCCAGCAGTTTTTCCCCCGAGATGGCGGGTTCCACAGATACGCAGTATTTT
.,.,TRBJ2-3,TRBV18,CASSLPLGDSGGVTDTQYF,TGTGCCAGCTCACTCCCCCTCGGGGACTCTGGCGGGGTGACTGATACGCAGTATTTT
.,.,TRBJ1-1,TRBV28,CASSLSQGNTEAFF,TGTGCCAGCAGTTTATCGCAGGGGAACACTGAAGCTTTCTTT
.,TRBD1,TRBJ1-1,TRBV7-2,CASSFDRGITEAFF,TGTGCCAGCAGCTTCGACAGGGGGATCACTGAAGCTTTCTTT
.,TRBD1,TRBJ2-7,TRBV5-1,CASSLDAPGQGYEQYF,TGCGCCAGCAGCTTGGATGCTCCGGGACAGGGCTACGAGCAGTACTTC
once,TRBD1,TRBJ1-6,TRBV2,CASTYRTGKDSPLHF,TGTGCCAGCACCTACAGGACAGGGAAAGATTCACCCCTCCACTTT
.,TRBD1,TRBJ1-5,TRBV28,CASSFPGQGAQPQHF,TGTGCCAGCAGTTTCCCGGGACAGGGGGCCCAGCCCCAGCATTTT
.,.,TRBJ2-5,TRBV12-3/TRBV12-4,CASSPLGETQYF,TGTGCCAGCAGCCCTCTAGGAGAGACCCAGTACTTC
.,.,TRBJ2-3,TRBV11-2,CASSLNRGTDTQYF,TGTGCCAGCAGCTTAAACCGGGGCACAGATACGCAGTATTTT
.,.,TRBJ2-7,TRBV5-1,CASSLALASEQYF,TGCGCCAGCAGCTTGGCCCTAGCGAGTGAGCAGTACTTC
once,TRBD1,TRBJ2-7,TRBV29-1,CSVLFGDREVYEQYF,TGCAGCGTTCTTTTTGGGGACAGGGAGGTTTACGAGCAGTACTTC
.,TRBD1,TRBJ1-2,TRBV19,CASSIGRTGTYGYTF,TGTGCCAGTAGTATAGGACGGACAGGGACCTATGGCTACACCTTC
few,.,TRBJ2-7,TRBV19,CASSTSTGTYEQYF,TGTGCCAGTAGTACATCGACAGGAACCTACGAGCAGTACTTC
once,TRBD1,TRBJ1-4,TRBV18,CASSPQGGNEKLFF,TGTGCCAGCTCACCGCAGGGGGGAAATGAAAAACTGTTTTTT
.,TRBD1,TRBJ2-5,TRBV6-2/TRBV6-3,CASSYAQGRETQYF,TGTGCCAGCAGTTACGCACAGGGGCGGGAGACCCAGTACTTC
.,.,TRBJ2-6,TRBV6-5,CASSRGGSGANVLTF,TGTGCCAGCAGCCGTGGGGGGTCTGGGGCCAACGTCCTGACTTTC
.,.,TRBJ2-5,TRBV6-5,CASKNRYQETQYF,TGTGCCAGCAAAAACAGATACCAAGAGACCCAGTACTTC
.,.,TRBJ2-7,TRBV29-1,CSVRGISYEQYF,TGCAGCGTTAGGGGGATTTCCTACGAGCAGTACTTC
once,.,TRBJ2-1,TRBV3-1/TRBV3-2,CASSQDMTANEQFF,TGTGCCAGCAGCCAAGATATGACAGCTAATGAGCAGTTCTTC
.,.,TRBJ2-2,TRBV21-1,CASSKMKTRANTGELFF,TGTGCCAGCAGCAAAATGAAGACGAGGGCGAACACCGGGGAGCTGTTTTTT
.,.,TRBJ2-1,TRBV5-4,CASSLALLGGGSSNEQFF,TGTGCCAGCAGCTTGGCCCTTCTTGGGGGGGGCTCCTCCAATGAGCAGTTCTTC
.,TRBD1,TRBJ1-5,TRBV6-2/TRBV6-3,CASSYLGTGGVQPQHF,TGTGCCAGCAGTTATTTGGGGACAGGGGGCGTTCAGCCCCAGCATTTT
.,TRBD1,TRBJ2-1,TRBV6-5,CASRGTRGSYNEQFF,TGTGCCAGCAGAGGTACCAGGGGGTCCTACAATGAGCAGTTCTTC
.,.,TRBJ2-4,TRBV6-5,CASSYSGRGLKGYF,TGTGCCAGCAGTTACTCGGGTAGAGGCCTAAAAGGGTACTTC
.,.,TRBJ2-7,TRBV5-4,CASSLIAGANEQYF,TGTGCCAGCAGCTTAATCGCGGGGGCCAACGAGCAGTACTTC
.,TRBD2,TRBJ2-2,TRBV7-6,CASSLRGVGTSGNTGELFF,TGTGCCAGCAGCTTGCGGGGGGTCGGGACTAGCGGAAACACCGGGGAGCTGTTTTTT
.,.,TRBJ2-5,TRBV7-9,CASSPQETQYF,TGTGCCAGCAGCCCTCAAGAGACCCAGTACTTC
.,TRBD2,TRBJ2-1,TRBV7-2,CASSFAFAVTSGNEQFF,TGTGCCAGCAGCTTTGCCTTCGCGGTAACTAGCGGGAATGAGCAGTTCTTC
.,.,TRBJ2-7,TRBV2,CASSVSGSSYEQYF,TGTGCCAGCAGTGTTTCCGGGAGCTCCTACGAGCAGTACTTC
.,.,TRBJ2-4,TRBV19,CASSPPEGLAKNIQYF,TGTGCCAGTAGTCCCCCGGAGGGCCTAGCCAAAAACATTCAGTACTTC
.,TRBD1,TRBJ1-1,TRBV5-6,CASSTDRGVRNTEAFF,TGTGCCAGCAGCACGGACAGGGGCGTAAGGAACACTGAAGCTTTCTTT
.,TRBD2,TRBJ2-3,TRBV19,CASSPSGSGLDTQYF,TGTGCCAGTAGCCCCAGCGGGAGTGGGCTAGATACGCAGTATTTT
.,TRBD2,TRBJ2-5,TRBV4-3,CASSQDGTSGGETQYF,TGCGCCAGCAGCCAAGATGGGACTAGCGGGGGGGAGACCCAGTACTTC
.,.,TRBJ2-1,TRBV6-5,CASSYKAGNHNEQFF,TGTGCCAGCAGTTACAAGGCAGGGAACCACAATGAGCAGTTCTTC
.,.,TRBJ1-2,TRBV7-9,CASSSLAGRYGYTF,TGTGCCAGCAGCTCTCTAGCTGGAAGGTATGGCTACACCTTC
.,.,TRBJ2-1,TRBV5-4,CASSLGQGSSYNEQFF,TGTGCCAGCAGCTTGGGGCAGGGGAGCTCCTACAATGAGCAGTTCTTC